This is a list of T cell receptor beta chains from one sample in a study of blood T cell repertoires in COVID-19. Profiled with immunoSEQ multiplex PCR; TCRdb holds only in-frame clones, not every one. The table shows roughly 20,000 clones, with 77% occurring only once. The sample was peripheral blood. The receptor source for this set is a man aged 70 or older with COVID-19, enrolled during active disease. The CDR3 runs from the conserved cysteine through the conserved F or W. A D gene is named only where the DNA matches it firmly. A row's size may be missing; if present it is once, few, many or a size class.

len: 15
j_gene: TRBJ1-5
v_gene: TRBV27
abundance: -
d_gene: TRBD1
CDR3nt: TGTGCCAGCAGTTGGACGGGACAGTTAGGTCAGCCCCAGCATTTT
CDR3aa: CASSWTGQLGQPQHF

len: 14
j_gene: TRBJ2-7
v_gene: TRBV18
abundance: -
d_gene: TRBD2
CDR3nt: TGTGCCAGCTTTGGGGGGGGGTCGTTCTACGAGCAGTACTTC
CDR3aa: CASFGGGSFYEQYF

len: 13
j_gene: TRBJ2-5
v_gene: TRBV11-3
abundance: once
d_gene: TRBD2
CDR3nt: TGTGCCAGCAGTCCGGGCGGGAGTGAGACCCAGTACTTC
CDR3aa: CASSPGGSETQYF

len: 14
j_gene: TRBJ2-7
v_gene: TRBV28
abundance: -
d_gene: TRBD2
CDR3nt: TGTGCCAGCAGTCTCGCCGGGACTATCTACGAGCAGTACTTC
CDR3aa: CASSLAGTIYEQYF

len: 11
j_gene: TRBJ2-7
v_gene: TRBV2
abundance: -
d_gene: -
CDR3nt: TGTGCCAGCACCGGGGCCTACGAGCAGTACTTC
CDR3aa: CASTGAYEQYF

len: 12
j_gene: TRBJ1-1
v_gene: TRBV11-2
abundance: -
d_gene: TRBD1
CDR3nt: TGTGCCAGCAGCCAAGACAGGGTGAAAGCTTTCTTT
CDR3aa: CASSQDRVKAFF

len: 12
j_gene: TRBJ2-7
v_gene: TRBV6-5
abundance: -
d_gene: TRBD1
CDR3nt: TGTGCCACTGGGGACAGGGGGTACGAGCAGTACTTC
CDR3aa: CATGDRGYEQYF

len: 17
j_gene: TRBJ1-6
v_gene: TRBV9
abundance: few
d_gene: -
CDR3nt: TGTGCCAGCAGCGTAGGCGACCGGAGCTCCTATAATTCACCCCTCCACTTT
CDR3aa: CASSVGDRSSYNSPLHF

len: 15
j_gene: TRBJ1-3
v_gene: TRBV25-1
abundance: few
d_gene: -
CDR3nt: TGTGCCAGCAGTGAATTGGAGGGCTCTGGAAACACCATATATTTT
CDR3aa: CASSELEGSGNTIYF

len: 13
j_gene: TRBJ2-3
v_gene: TRBV2
abundance: -
d_gene: TRBD2
CDR3nt: TGTGCCAGTTACGGGGGGGGCACAGATACGCAGTATTTT
CDR3aa: CASYGGGTDTQYF

len: 16
j_gene: TRBJ1-6
v_gene: TRBV9
abundance: -
d_gene: TRBD1
CDR3nt: TGTGCCAGCAGCGAAAGGGACAGCAGGTATAATTCACCCCTCCACTTT
CDR3aa: CASSERDSRYNSPLHF

len: 12
j_gene: TRBJ1-6
v_gene: TRBV7-9
abundance: -
d_gene: -
CDR3nt: TGTGCCAGCACCTCGGGGAATTCACCCCTCCACTTT
CDR3aa: CASTSGNSPLHF

len: 15
j_gene: TRBJ2-1
v_gene: TRBV5-5
abundance: -
d_gene: TRBD2
CDR3nt: TGTGCCAGCAGCTTGGTCGCTAGCGGGAGAAATGAGCAGTTCTTC
CDR3aa: CASSLVASGRNEQFF

len: 12
j_gene: TRBJ2-2
v_gene: TRBV10-1
abundance: -
d_gene: TRBD2
CDR3nt: TGCGCCGGGGGGGTCGGAACCGGGGAGCTGTTTTTT
CDR3aa: CAGGVGTGELFF

len: 13
j_gene: TRBJ2-7
v_gene: TRBV30
abundance: -
d_gene: -
CDR3nt: TGTGCCTGGAGTGTACGAGGGTATGGCGAGCAGTACTTC
CDR3aa: CAWSVRGYGEQYF

len: 13
j_gene: TRBJ2-7
v_gene: TRBV5-1
abundance: -
d_gene: TRBD2
CDR3nt: TGCGCCAGCAGCCTCGGGACTACCTACGAGCAGTACTTC
CDR3aa: CASSLGTTYEQYF

len: 13
j_gene: TRBJ1-2
v_gene: TRBV10-1
abundance: -
d_gene: -
CDR3nt: TGCGCCAGCTCCTTTCCGGGGGGTTCTGGCTACACCTTC
CDR3aa: CASSFPGGSGYTF

len: 15
j_gene: TRBJ1-5
v_gene: TRBV2
abundance: once
d_gene: TRBD1
CDR3nt: TGTGCCAGCAGTGGGGGGACAGGTAACAATCAGCCCCAGCATTTT
CDR3aa: CASSGGTGNNQPQHF

len: 13
j_gene: TRBJ1-6
v_gene: TRBV24-1
abundance: few
d_gene: -
CDR3nt: TGTGCCACCAGTGATGCGAGGGATTCACCCCTCCACTTT
CDR3aa: CATSDARDSPLHF

len: 13
j_gene: TRBJ1-1
v_gene: TRBV11-3
abundance: -
d_gene: -
CDR3nt: TGTGCCAGCAGCTTAGAACAGAGAAGTGAAGCTTTCTTT
CDR3aa: CASSLEQRSEAFF

len: 12
j_gene: TRBJ2-7
v_gene: TRBV12-3/TRBV12-4
abundance: few
d_gene: -
CDR3nt: TGTGCCAGCAGTGCTGCCGGGTACGAGCAGTACTTC
CDR3aa: CASSAAGYEQYF

len: 15
j_gene: TRBJ1-1
v_gene: TRBV24-1
abundance: -
d_gene: -
CDR3nt: TGTGCCACCAGTGATCTGTACAGCCTGAACACTGAAGCTTTCTTT
CDR3aa: CATSDLYSLNTEAFF

len: 16
j_gene: TRBJ2-3
v_gene: TRBV9
abundance: -
d_gene: TRBD1
CDR3nt: TGTGCCAGCAGCCTTGGGACAGGGAGGGGCCCAGATACGCAGTATTTT
CDR3aa: CASSLGTGRGPDTQYF

len: 17
j_gene: TRBJ2-7
v_gene: TRBV7-9
abundance: few
d_gene: TRBD2
CDR3nt: TGTGCCAGCAGCCCGCCATATGGGACTAGCGGGGACTACGAGCAGTACTTC
CDR3aa: CASSPPYGTSGDYEQYF

len: 14
j_gene: TRBJ1-2
v_gene: TRBV18
abundance: -
d_gene: TRBD1
CDR3nt: TGTGCCAGCTCACTCCGACAGGGGTCGATTGGCTACACCTTC
CDR3aa: CASSLRQGSIGYTF

len: 14
j_gene: TRBJ2-7
v_gene: TRBV18
abundance: -
d_gene: TRBD1
CDR3nt: TGTGCCAGCTCCCCCCGGGACAGGGCCCACGAGCAGTACTTC
CDR3aa: CASSPRDRAHEQYF

len: 14
j_gene: TRBJ1-1
v_gene: TRBV10-3
abundance: -
d_gene: -
CDR3nt: TGTGCCATCAGTACCGACACTGTAAACACTGAAGCTTTCTTT
CDR3aa: CAISTDTVNTEAFF

len: 17
j_gene: TRBJ1-2
v_gene: TRBV28
abundance: -
d_gene: -
CDR3nt: TGTGCCAGCAGTTTCTTTTTCTTGACCGGACAGTTATATGGCTACACCTTC
CDR3aa: CASSFFFLTGQLYGYTF

len: 15
j_gene: TRBJ1-1
v_gene: TRBV5-8
abundance: -
d_gene: -
CDR3nt: TGTGCCAGCAGCTTGGATGGGGAGGGGAGGACTGAAGCTTTCTTT
CDR3aa: CASSLDGEGRTEAFF

len: 15
j_gene: TRBJ2-7
v_gene: TRBV18
abundance: once
d_gene: TRBD2
CDR3nt: TGTGCCAGCTCACCACCCAGGACTAGCTCTTACGAGCAGTACTTC
CDR3aa: CASSPPRTSSYEQYF

len: 14
j_gene: TRBJ2-1
v_gene: TRBV29-1
abundance: few
d_gene: TRBD2
CDR3nt: TGCAGCGTAGGCTCATTGGGGGGGGTGGATGAGCAGTTCTTC
CDR3aa: CSVGSLGGVDEQFF

len: 16
j_gene: TRBJ2-1
v_gene: TRBV5-1
abundance: -
d_gene: -
CDR3nt: TGCGCCAGCAGATATCTTGAGAGGGGGTCCTACAATGAGCAGTTCTTC
CDR3aa: CASRYLERGSYNEQFF

len: 15
j_gene: TRBJ2-1
v_gene: TRBV7-6
abundance: -
d_gene: -
CDR3nt: TGTGCCAGCAGCCCTGGACAGATCTTTTACAATGAGCAGTTCTTC
CDR3aa: CASSPGQIFYNEQFF

len: 16
j_gene: TRBJ1-3
v_gene: TRBV27
abundance: -
d_gene: TRBD1
CDR3nt: TGTGCCAGCAGACGAACAGGGGGAGCCTCTGGAAACACCATATATTTT
CDR3aa: CASRRTGGASGNTIYF

len: 16
j_gene: TRBJ1-5
v_gene: TRBV28
abundance: few
d_gene: -
CDR3nt: TGTGCCAGCAGTTTATTCGAGGGATCTGGCAATCAGCCCCAGCATTTT
CDR3aa: CASSLFEGSGNQPQHF

len: 13
j_gene: TRBJ1-5
v_gene: TRBV2
abundance: few
d_gene: -
CDR3nt: TGTGCCAGCAGGACATTTAGCAATCAGCCCCAGCATTTT
CDR3aa: CASRTFSNQPQHF

len: 14
j_gene: TRBJ1-5
v_gene: TRBV2
abundance: -
d_gene: TRBD1
CDR3nt: TGTGCCAGCTCCAGGGGGCAGGGCCATCAGCCCCAGCATTTT
CDR3aa: CASSRGQGHQPQHF

len: 14
j_gene: TRBJ2-7
v_gene: TRBV7-2
abundance: -
d_gene: TRBD1
CDR3nt: TGTGCCAGCAGCTTCGGGACAGGGGTCTACGAGCAGTACTTC
CDR3aa: CASSFGTGVYEQYF

len: 13
j_gene: TRBJ1-2
v_gene: TRBV5-4
abundance: -
d_gene: TRBD1
CDR3nt: TGTGCCAGCAGCTTGCAGGGGGCGTGGGGCTACACCTTC
CDR3aa: CASSLQGAWGYTF

len: 13
j_gene: TRBJ2-7
v_gene: TRBV5-1
abundance: -
d_gene: -
CDR3nt: TGCGCCAGCAGCTCCGGGACATCCTACGAGCAGTACTTC
CDR3aa: CASSSGTSYEQYF

len: 16
j_gene: TRBJ2-7
v_gene: TRBV28
abundance: -
d_gene: TRBD2
CDR3nt: TGTGCCAGCAGTTTATATCGAGCGGGGGCCTCCTACGAGCAGTACTTC
CDR3aa: CASSLYRAGASYEQYF